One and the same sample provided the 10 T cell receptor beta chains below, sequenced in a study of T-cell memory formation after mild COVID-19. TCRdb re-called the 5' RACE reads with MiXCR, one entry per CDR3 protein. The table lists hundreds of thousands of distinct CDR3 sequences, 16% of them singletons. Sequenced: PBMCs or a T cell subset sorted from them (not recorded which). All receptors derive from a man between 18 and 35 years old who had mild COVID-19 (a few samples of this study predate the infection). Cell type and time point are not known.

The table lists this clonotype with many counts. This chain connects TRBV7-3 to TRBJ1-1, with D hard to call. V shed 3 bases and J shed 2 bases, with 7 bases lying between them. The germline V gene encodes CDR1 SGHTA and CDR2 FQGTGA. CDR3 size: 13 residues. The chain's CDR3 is CASSFDQNTEAFF. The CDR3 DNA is TGTGCCAGCAGCTTCGACCAAAACACTGAAGCTTTCTTT.

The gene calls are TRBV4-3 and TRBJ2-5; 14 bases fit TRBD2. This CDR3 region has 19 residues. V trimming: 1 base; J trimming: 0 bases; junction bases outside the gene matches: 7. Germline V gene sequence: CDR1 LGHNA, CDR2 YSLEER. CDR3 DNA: TGCGCCAGCAGCCAAGGAGGACTAGCGGGGGGCCTGTACCAAGAGACCCAGTACTTC. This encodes CASSQGGLAGGLYQETQYF.

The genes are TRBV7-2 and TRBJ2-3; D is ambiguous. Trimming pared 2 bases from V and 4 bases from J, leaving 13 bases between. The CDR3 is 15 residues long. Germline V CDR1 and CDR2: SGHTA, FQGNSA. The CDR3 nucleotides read TGTGCCAGCAGCTTATGGGAACTAAAATCAGATACGCAGTATTTT. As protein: CASSLWELKSDTQYF.

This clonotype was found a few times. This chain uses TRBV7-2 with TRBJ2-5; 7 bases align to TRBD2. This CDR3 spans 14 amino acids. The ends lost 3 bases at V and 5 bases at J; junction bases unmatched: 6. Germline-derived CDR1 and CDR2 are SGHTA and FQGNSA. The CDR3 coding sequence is TGTGCCAGCAGCTTCCACGGGGGAGGGGAGACCCAGTACTTC. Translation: CASSFHGGGETQYF.

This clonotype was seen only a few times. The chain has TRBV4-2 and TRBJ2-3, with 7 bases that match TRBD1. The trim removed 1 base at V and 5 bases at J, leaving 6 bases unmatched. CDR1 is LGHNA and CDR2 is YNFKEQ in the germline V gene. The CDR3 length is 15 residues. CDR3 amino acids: CASSQGEGGRDTQYF. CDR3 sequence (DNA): TGTGCCAGCAGCCAAGGAGAAGGGGGCAGAGATACGCAGTATTTT.

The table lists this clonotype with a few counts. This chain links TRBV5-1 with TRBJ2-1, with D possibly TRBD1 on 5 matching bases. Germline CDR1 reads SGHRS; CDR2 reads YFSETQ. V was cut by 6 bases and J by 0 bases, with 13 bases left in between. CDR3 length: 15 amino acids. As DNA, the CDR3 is TGCGCCAGCACCCCTGACGACAGCTCCTACAATGAGCAGTTCTTC. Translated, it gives CASTPDDSSYNEQFF.

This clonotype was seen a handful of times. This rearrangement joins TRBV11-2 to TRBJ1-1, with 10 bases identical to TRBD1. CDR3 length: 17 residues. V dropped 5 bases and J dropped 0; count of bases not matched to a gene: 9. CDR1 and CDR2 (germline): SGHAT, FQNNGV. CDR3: CASSDDRGQGMNTEAFF. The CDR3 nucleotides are TGTGCCAGCAGCGACGACAGGGGGCAAGGAATGAACACTGAAGCTTTCTTT. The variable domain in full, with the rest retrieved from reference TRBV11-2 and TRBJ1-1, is EAGVAQSPRYKIIEKRQSVAFWCNPISGHATLYWYQQILGQGPKLLIQFQNNGVVDDSQLPKDRFSAERLKGVDSTLKIQPAKLEDSAVYLCASSDDRGQGMNTEAFFGQGTRLTVV.

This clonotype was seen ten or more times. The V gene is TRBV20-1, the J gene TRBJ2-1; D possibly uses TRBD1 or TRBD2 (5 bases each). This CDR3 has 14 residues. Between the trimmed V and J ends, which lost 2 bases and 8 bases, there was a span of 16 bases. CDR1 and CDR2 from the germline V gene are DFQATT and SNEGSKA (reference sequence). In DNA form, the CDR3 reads TGCAGTGCTAGAAGTTCTCGGGGCAGCGATGAGCAGTTCTTC. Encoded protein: CSARSSRGSDEQFF.

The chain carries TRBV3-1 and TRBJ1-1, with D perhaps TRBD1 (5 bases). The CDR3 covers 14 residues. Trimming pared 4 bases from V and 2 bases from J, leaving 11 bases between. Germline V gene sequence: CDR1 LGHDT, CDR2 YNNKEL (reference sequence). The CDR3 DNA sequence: TGTGCCAGCAGCCCCCCTGACAGAAACACTGAAGCTTTCTTT. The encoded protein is CASSPPDRNTEAFF.

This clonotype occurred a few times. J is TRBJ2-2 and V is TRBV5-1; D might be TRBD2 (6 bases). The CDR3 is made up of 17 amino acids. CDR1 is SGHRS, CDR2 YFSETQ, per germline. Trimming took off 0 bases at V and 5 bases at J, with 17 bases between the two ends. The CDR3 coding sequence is TGCGCCAGCAGCTTGGACACTAGCTGGCCGGGGACCGGGGAGCTGTTTTTT. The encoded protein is CASSLDTSWPGTGELFF.